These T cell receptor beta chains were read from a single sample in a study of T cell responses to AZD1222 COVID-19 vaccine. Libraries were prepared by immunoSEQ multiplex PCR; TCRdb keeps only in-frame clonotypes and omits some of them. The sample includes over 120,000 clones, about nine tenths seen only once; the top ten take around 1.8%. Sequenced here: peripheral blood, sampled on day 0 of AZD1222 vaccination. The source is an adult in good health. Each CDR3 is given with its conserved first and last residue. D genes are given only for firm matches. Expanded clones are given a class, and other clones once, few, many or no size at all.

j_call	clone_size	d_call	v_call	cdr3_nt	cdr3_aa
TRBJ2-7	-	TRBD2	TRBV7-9	TGTGCCAGCAGCTTAGTGTCTAGCGGGTCCTACGAGCAGTACTTC	CASSLVSSGSYEQYF
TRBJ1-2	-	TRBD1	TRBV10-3	TGTGCCATCAGCAGACAGGGGGCTAACTATGGCTACACCTTC	CAISRQGANYGYTF
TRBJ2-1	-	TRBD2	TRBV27	TGTGCCAGCAGTCCAGGCGGAGCGGGAGCGGTATCCAATGAGCAGTTCTTC	CASSPGGAGAVSNEQFF
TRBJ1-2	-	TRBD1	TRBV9	TGTGCCAGCAGCCGGAGACAGGGGTTAGATGGCTACACCTTC	CASSRRQGLDGYTF
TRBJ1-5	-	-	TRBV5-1	TGCGCCAGCAGCTTGGATTATAGCAATCAGCCCCAGCATTTT	CASSLDYSNQPQHF
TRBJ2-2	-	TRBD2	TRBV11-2	TGTGCCAGCAGCCCCTTTTTACAGCGGGAGGCGACGGACACCGGGGAGCTGTTTTTT	CASSPFLQREATDTGELFF
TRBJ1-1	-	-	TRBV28	TGTGCCAGCAGTTTAGGGTTGACTGAAGCTTTCTTT	CASSLGLTEAFF
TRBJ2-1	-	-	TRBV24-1	TGTGCCACCAGCCGTGGTAATGAGCAGTTCTTC	CATSRGNEQFF
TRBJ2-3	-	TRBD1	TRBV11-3	TGTGCCAGCAGCCCTGGACAGGGGAAAGATACGCAGTATTTT	CASSPGQGKDTQYF
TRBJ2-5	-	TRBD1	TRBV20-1	TGCAGTGCTAGTCGACAGGGAGAGACCCAGTACTTC	CSASRQGETQYF
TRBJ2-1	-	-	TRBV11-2	TGTGCCAGCAGCTTAGATCTGGGGGAGAGCTACAATGAGCAGTTCTTC	CASSLDLGESYNEQFF
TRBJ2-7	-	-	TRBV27	TGTGCCAGTTTCCTCTCAGGACAGACATCCTACGAGCAGTACTTC	CASFLSGQTSYEQYF
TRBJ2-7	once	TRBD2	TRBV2	TGTGCCAGCAGTGATGCGGGACTAGCGGAATACGAGCAGTACTTC	CASSDAGLAEYEQYF
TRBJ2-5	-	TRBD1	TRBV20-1	TGCAGTATGGACAGGGGAGAGACCCAGTACTTC	CSMDRGETQYF
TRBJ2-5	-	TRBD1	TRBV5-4	TGTGCCAGCAGCTTAGGACAGGGACAAGAGACCCAGTACTTC	CASSLGQGQETQYF
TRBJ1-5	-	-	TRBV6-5	TGTGCCAGCAGGTCAGGGTGGGCGAATCAGCCCCAGCATTTT	CASRSGWANQPQHF
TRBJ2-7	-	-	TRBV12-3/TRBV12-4	TGTGCCAGCAGCCCCAGGAGCTCCTACGAGCAGTATTTC	CASSPRSSYEQYF
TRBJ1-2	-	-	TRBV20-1	TGCAGTGCTAGTAGGGGGTTCAGTGGCTACACCTTC	CSASRGFSGYTF
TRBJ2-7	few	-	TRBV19	TGTGCCAGTAGTGAAACAGGGTACTACGAGCAGTACTTC	CASSETGYYEQYF
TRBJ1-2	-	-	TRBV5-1	TGCGCCAGCAGCTTGGAGGTGACGAACTATGGCTACACCTTC	CASSLEVTNYGYTF
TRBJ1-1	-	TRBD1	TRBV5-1	TGCGCCAGCAGCTTTACAGGGGGCCTTGAAGCTTTCTTT	CASSFTGGLEAFF